The rows below give T cell receptor beta chains drawn from one sample of a study of beta chain features in type 1 diabetes. Here immunoSEQ multiplex PCR was the method, and the copy in TCRdb shows in-frame clones only, minus some. The table has hundreds of thousands of clones, roughly a sixth seen once. Input material: naive CD4+ T cells from blood. The receptors were gathered from a man younger than 30 in good health. CDR3s include the opening cysteine and the closing phenylalanine or tryptophan. D genes are given only for firm matches. The size entry is marked missing in some rows and otherwise reads once, few, many or a size class.

size	D	J	V	CDR3	DNA
few	.	TRBJ2-2	TRBV15	CATSSYPANTGELFF	TGTGCCACCAGCAGCTACCCGGCCAACACCGGGGAGCTGTTTTTT
.	TRBD1	TRBJ1-2	TRBV27	CASSLARGLFGYTF	TGTGCCAGCAGTTTAGCCAGGGGGCTTTTTGGCTACACCTTC
few	.	TRBJ2-7	TRBV28	CASRSYFYEQYF	TGTGCCAGCAGGTCATATTTCTACGAGCAGTACTTC
few	.	TRBJ2-7	TRBV13	CASSSVKGPYEQYF	TGTGCCAGCAGCTCCGTCAAGGGGCCCTACGAGCAGTACTTC
few	.	TRBJ2-1	TRBV7-6	CASSFFRTNYNEQFF	TGTGCCAGCAGCTTCTTTCGGACTAACTACAATGAGCAGTTCTTC
.	TRBD1	TRBJ2-1	TRBV28	CASSPSGQGVIGEQFF	TGTGCCAGCAGTCCAAGTGGACAGGGGGTAATTGGTGAGCAGTTCTTC
few	TRBD2	TRBJ2-1	TRBV6-5	CASSYSSGGKNEQFF	TGTGCCAGCAGTTACTCTTCGGGAGGGAAGAATGAGCAGTTCTTC
few	.	TRBJ2-4	TRBV10-3	CAIRQGWEGNIQYF	TGTGCCATCAGACAGGGTTGGGAGGGAAACATTCAGTACTTC
few	TRBD1	TRBJ1-2	TRBV28	CAATGGYGYTF	TGTGCCGCGACAGGGGGGTATGGCTACACCTTC
.	.	TRBJ1-5	TRBV30	CAWSLQWDQPQHF	TGTGCCTGGAGTCTGCAGTGGGATCAGCCCCAGCATTTT
few	TRBD1	TRBJ2-2	TRBV5-4	CASSSQPGQVTGELFF	TGTGCCAGCAGCTCCCAACCGGGACAGGTTACCGGGGAGCTGTTTTTT
few	.	TRBJ1-1	TRBV6-5	CASSYDGEKGFF	TGTGCCAGCAGTTACGATGGGGAGAAGGGTTTCTTT
few	.	TRBJ2-3	TRBV6-5	CASSYGGTGTDTQYF	TGTGCCAGCAGTTATGGCGGGACGGGCACAGATACGCAGTATTTT
many	.	TRBJ2-1	TRBV21-1	CASSKRSTGTVEQFF	TGTGCCAGCAGCAAACGGTCGACAGGGACCGTTGAGCAGTTCTTC
.	.	TRBJ1-1	TRBV27	CASSRWGTEAFF	TGTGCCAGCAGCCGATGGGGGACTGAAGCTTTCTTT
.	.	TRBJ1-1	TRBV19	CASRTHRRENTEAFF	TGTGCCAGTAGGACCCACAGGCGGGAAAACACTGAAGCTTTCTTT
few	.	TRBJ1-5	TRBV2	CASSELGDQPQHF	TGTGCCAGCAGTGAATTAGGGGATCAGCCCCAGCATTTT
.	.	TRBJ2-7	TRBV6-6	CASSRDGSYEQYF	TGTGCCAGCAGTCGGGACGGCTCCTACGAGCAGTACTTC
.	.	TRBJ1-2	TRBV11-2	CASFGLANYGYTF	TGTGCCAGTTTCGGGTTAGCTAACTATGGCTACACCTTC
.	TRBD2	TRBJ2-5	TRBV7-2	CASSPRLAGGRETQYF	TGTGCCAGCAGCCCAAGACTAGCGGGGGGGCGGGAGACCCAGTACTTC
.	TRBD1	TRBJ1-1	TRBV7-6	CASSQGASGKGNTEAFF	TGTGCCAGCAGCCAGGGGGCGAGCGGGAAAGGGAACACTGAAGCTTTCTTT
.	.	TRBJ2-7	TRBV5-1	CASSSNPRTEEQYF	TGCGCCAGCAGCTCGAACCCTCGGACAGAAGAGCAGTACTTC
few	TRBD1	TRBJ2-7	TRBV28	CASRPGQGAYEQYF	TGTGCCAGCAGACCGGGACAGGGAGCCTACGAGCAGTACTTC
few	.	TRBJ2-6	TRBV11-1	CATSSGANVLTF	TGTGCTACCAGCTCTGGGGCCAACGTCCTGACTTTC
.	.	TRBJ1-4	TRBV9	CASSFRHIDEKLFF	TGTGCCAGCAGCTTTAGACACATCGATGAAAAACTGTTTTTT
.	TRBD2	TRBJ2-7	TRBV4-1	CASSQDDRRTSGRSEQYF	TGCGCCAGCAGCCAAGATGACCGCCGGACTAGCGGGAGGTCCGAGCAGTACTTC
.	.	TRBJ2-1	TRBV4-1	CASSQPFDEQFF	TGCGCCAGCAGCCAACCGTTTGATGAGCAGTTCTTC
once	TRBD2	TRBJ2-7	TRBV19	CASSIDRIAGGSYEQYF	TGTGCCAGTAGTATAGATCGGATAGCGGGAGGCTCCTACGAGCAGTACTTC
.	.	TRBJ2-7	TRBV27	CASSSLRGRMYF	TGTGCCAGCAGTTCACTGAGGGGACGGATGTACTTC
few	.	TRBJ1-3	TRBV28	CASSLRRGSGNTIYF	TGTGCCAGCAGTTTAAGAAGGGGATCCGGAAACACCATATATTTT
few	.	TRBJ1-4	TRBV2	CASSAGRGGEKLFF	TGTGCCAGCAGTGCGGGAAGGGGCGGTGAAAAACTGTTTTTT
.	.	TRBJ2-5	TRBV7-3	CASSLTSGPQETQYF	TGTGCCAGCAGCTTAACCTCAGGACCCCAGGAGACCCAGTACTTC
.	.	TRBJ1-4	TRBV4-3	CASSQELRATNEKLFF	TGCGCCAGCAGCCAAGAGCTGAGAGCAACTAATGAAAAACTGTTTTTT
few	TRBD1	TRBJ1-1	TRBV7-2	CASSFRRGQEMNTEAFF	TGTGCCAGCAGCTTTAGACGCGGACAGGAAATGAACACTGAAGCTTTCTTT
few	TRBD2	TRBJ2-7	TRBV6-5	CASSRLAGSYEQYF	TGTGCCAGCAGCAGACTAGCGGGGTCCTACGAGCAGTACTTC
few	.	TRBJ2-7	TRBV20-1	CSAPFSEVNF	TGCAGTGCCCCGTTTAGCGAGGTCAACTTC
.	.	TRBJ2-1	TRBV7-2	CASSLGAGTYNEQFF	TGTGCCAGCAGCTTAGGGGCGGGGACTTACAATGAGCAGTTCTTC
.	TRBD1	TRBJ2-7	TRBV5-6	CASRGTGNIEQYF	TGTGCCAGCAGGGGGACAGGAAATATCGAGCAGTACTTC
.	TRBD1	TRBJ2-5	TRBV7-2	CASSHYGTDGQETQYF	TGTGCCAGCAGCCACTACGGGACAGACGGCCAAGAGACCCAGTACTTC
.	.	TRBJ2-1	TRBV28	CASNQAGGYNEQFF	TGTGCCAGCAACCAGGCCGGTGGCTACAATGAGCAGTTCTTC
few	.	TRBJ2-1	TRBV7-2	CASSILRGLHNEQFF	TGTGCCAGCAGCATACTGCGGGGGCTCCACAATGAGCAGTTCTTC
few	TRBD1	TRBJ2-3	TRBV7-9	CASSLGRQGASGTDTQYF	TGTGCCAGCAGCTTAGGTCGACAGGGGGCGAGCGGCACAGATACGCAGTATTTT
few	.	TRBJ2-3	TRBV7-9	CATERSSSTDTQYF	TGTGCCACGGAGCGGTCCTCTAGCACAGATACGCAGTATTTT
.	.	TRBJ2-6	TRBV19	CASSTAVLRANVLTF	TGTGCCAGTAGTACCGCTGTACTCCGGGCCAACGTCCTGACTTTC
once	TRBD1	TRBJ2-7	TRBV6-6	CASSPLRDRTYEQYF	TGTGCCAGCAGTCCTCTCCGGGACAGGACCTACGAGCAGTACTTC
few	.	TRBJ1-5	TRBV27	CASSPGNSNQPQHF	TGTGCCAGCAGTCCCGGAAATAGCAATCAGCCCCAGCATTTT
.	.	TRBJ1-5	TRBV19	CASRRDAQPQHF	TGTGCCAGTAGAAGGGACGCTCAGCCCCAGCATTTT
.	.	TRBJ2-1	TRBV4-3	CASSQEGYGEQFF	TGCGCCAGCAGCCAGGAAGGGTACGGTGAGCAGTTCTTC
few	.	TRBJ1-2	TRBV9	CASRPGPSYGYTF	TGTGCCAGCCGCCCGGGCCCCTCCTATGGCTACACCTTC
few	TRBD1	TRBJ2-7	TRBV19	CASSSPGTGTSYEQYF	TGTGCCAGTAGTAGTCCCGGGACAGGGACCAGCTACGAGCAGTACTTC
few	TRBD1	TRBJ2-2	TRBV5-1	CASSLAPGQGVLYGELFF	TGCGCCAGCAGCTTGGCACCGGGACAGGGCGTTTTATACGGGGAGCTGTTTTTT
.	TRBD2	TRBJ2-7	TRBV7-9	CASSRISGASYEQYF	TGTGCCAGCAGCCGAATAAGCGGGGCCTCCTACGAGCAGTACTTC